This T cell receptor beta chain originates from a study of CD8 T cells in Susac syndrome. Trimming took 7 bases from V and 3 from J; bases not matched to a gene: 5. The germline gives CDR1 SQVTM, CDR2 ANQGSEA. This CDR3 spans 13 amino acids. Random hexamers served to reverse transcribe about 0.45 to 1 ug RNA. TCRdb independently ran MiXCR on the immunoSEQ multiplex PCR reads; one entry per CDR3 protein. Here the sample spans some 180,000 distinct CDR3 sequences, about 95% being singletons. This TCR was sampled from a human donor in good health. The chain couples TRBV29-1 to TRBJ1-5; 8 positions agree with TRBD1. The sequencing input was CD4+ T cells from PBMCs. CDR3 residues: CSAGQGPNQPQHF. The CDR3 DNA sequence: TGCAGCGCCGGACAGGGCCCCAATCAGCCCCAGCATTTT.